The clone carrying this T cell receptor (beta chain) was counted ten times or more. Its cognate antigen is unknown. Amplified TCR beta CDR3 regions came from RNA transcripts. In the first-round RT-PCR of the TCR CDR3, the HTBI primer set was used. A single record per CDR3 protein comes from TCRdb applying MiXCR to the multiplex PCR reads. The table includes about 500,000 distinct CDR3 sequences, under 20% detected once. This specimen belongs to a study of T cells in Graves' hyperthyroidism and ophthalmopathy. The CDR3 is 15 amino acids. Per the germline V gene, CDR1 is MDHEN and CDR2 is SYDVKM. Trimming took 0 bases from V and 1 from J, leaving 9 bases between them. Enrolled ophthalmopathy patients presented with a Clinical Activity Score of at least 3, a NOSPECS grade of at least 4, and disease duration under 3 months. Clinicians diagnosed patients from clinical symptoms, serum thyroxine and TRAb, thyroid ultrasound and orbital computed tomography.

Findings and limits, study-wide: Model-based prediction identified ophthalmopathy a median approximately 6.2 months prior to its onset. Blood samples included most of the expanded thyroid clonotypes exceeding 0.001.

The origin of this receptor is a woman aged 18 to 35 with Graves' ophthalmopathy. The chain combines TRBV28 with TRBJ1-1; D is ambiguous. The sequencing sample was made of blood. In nucleotides, the CDR3 is TGTGCCAGCAGTTTATGGGACCGATCGAACACTGAAGCTTTCTTT. Amino acid sequence: CASSLWDRSNTEAFF.